This T cell receptor (beta chain) was documented in a study of human T cells and chemical hapten exposure. Points on this clonotype: Its antigen is undetermined.

The study used a library that attached unique molecular identifiers to individual cDNA molecules. In the original analysis: TCRs per sample had a median of approximately 98,000 and ranged from about 23,224 to 750,000. TCRdb reprocessed the 5' RACE reads with MiXCR, giving one entry per CDR3 protein. None of the V and J calls come from the authors' own analysis; TCRdb made them. The data contain approximately 140,000 distinct CDR3 sequences, around 4% of them singletons. Germline values: CDR1 SQVTM, CDR2 ANQGSEA. The germline V and J ends were trimmed by 6 bases and 3 bases, with 17 bases remaining between them. The CDR3 is 14 amino acids. Points from the study as a whole: The number of TCRs over 1 in 1000 frequency stayed unchanged after DPC.

Before extraction, the whole blood was not fractionated, and total RNA was taken from it. This TCR was recovered from a female donor in good health. The chain recombines TRBV29-1 with TRBJ1-1; D not certain. In DNA, the CDR3 is TGCAGCGTGCGGGCAGCAATTTTGGACACTGAAGCTTTCTTT. Its protein is CSVRAAILDTEAFF.